The entry below describes one T cell receptor (beta chain). The antigen remains undetermined. This sample is drawn from a study of cytomegalovirus exposure and HLA in healthy donors. On the study more broadly: Within an early data release were about 85 million unique TCRs drawn from HLA-typed donors. General observations from the study: The study listed some 160 cytomegalovirus-associated TCR beta chains. A previous analysis found most TCR beta V segments productive roughly 87% or roughly 30% of the time.

It was with 60 Vbeta and 13 Jbeta primers that the PCR ran. Profiled with immunoSEQ multiplex PCR; TCRdb holds only in-frame clones, not every one. Of about 150,000 clones listed, approximately 80% are singletons. Germline loops: CDR1 SGDLS, CDR2 YYNGEE. The CDR3 is made up of 17 amino acids. The J segment lost 1 base and the V segment lost 3 bases, leaving 9 bases of the junction unmatched. Sequenced sample: PBMCs. This receptor was obtained from a male donor in good health and CMV-seronegative. The chain couples TRBV9 to TRBJ1-5, with 8 bases that match TRBD1. The CDR3 protein is CASSASGGEVSNQPQHF. The CDR3 coding sequence is TGTGCCAGCAGCGCCTCAGGGGGCGAGGTGAGCAATCAGCCCCAGCATTTT.